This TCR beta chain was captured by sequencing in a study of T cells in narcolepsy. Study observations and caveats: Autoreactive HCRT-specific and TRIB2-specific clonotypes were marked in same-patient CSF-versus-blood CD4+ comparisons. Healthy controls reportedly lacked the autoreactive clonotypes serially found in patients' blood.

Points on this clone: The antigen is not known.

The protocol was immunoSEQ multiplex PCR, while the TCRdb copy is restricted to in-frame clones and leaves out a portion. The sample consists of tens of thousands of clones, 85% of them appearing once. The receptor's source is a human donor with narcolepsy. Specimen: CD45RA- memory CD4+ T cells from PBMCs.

This chain's CDR3 is CASSIGQKETQYF. The CDR3 DNA sequence: TGTGCCAGTAGTATAGGGCAGAAAGAGACCCAGTACTTC. The chain has TRBV19 and TRBJ2-5; no reliable D call. The germline CDR1 and CDR2 sequences are LNHDA and SQIVND (reference sequence). The CDR3 contains 13 residues. Trimming stripped 1 base from V and 3 bases from J, with 6 bases between.